The source of this T cell receptor beta chain is a study of T cell responses to AZD1222 COVID-19 vaccine. Notes on the study in general: Donors, mostly white British, included more females; clonal diversity was possibly underestimated. Increases in Spike-specific TCR breadth and depth were seen after two AZD1222 doses. Unmutated regions of variants are reportedly targeted by nearly half of spike-specific TCRs.

Regarding this clone: Its antigen remains unknown.

The germline V gene has CDR1 SGHRS and CDR2 YFSETQ. V dropped 4 bases and J dropped 4 bases, with 17 bases sitting between them. CDR3 length: 15 residues. Clones were sequenced by immunoSEQ multiplex PCR, and TCRdb holds only the in-frame ones, with some missing. The sample holds 130,000 or so clones, about 89% seen once. This sample comprised peripheral blood, obtained on day 0 of MenACWY control vaccination. This chain uses TRBV5-1 with TRBJ1-2, with D hard to call. This TCR was sampled from an adult in good health. The CDR3 DNA follows: TGCGCCAGCAGCCCTGGCCCTGGAGGGATCTATGGCTACACCTTC. Its translation: CASSPGPGGIYGYTF. The complete variable domain, with remaining parts taken from reference TRBV5-1 and TRBJ1-2, reads KAGVTQTPRYLIKTRGQQVTLSCSPISGHRSVSWYQQTPGQGLQFLFEYFSETQRNKGNFPGRFSGRQFSNSRSEMNVSTLELGDSALYLCASSPGPGGIYGYTFGSGTRLTVV.